Listed below are T cell receptor beta chains from one sample, sequenced in a study of response to subunit inactivated influenza vaccine. Each CDR3 protein gets one entry after TCRdb re-called the RT-PCR reads with MiXCR. The sample contains about half a million distinct CDR3 sequences, around 8% of which appear only once. The input for sequencing was PBMCs from blood, taken around 25 months after vaccination. Source of these receptors: a man between 50 and 75 years old who received an inactivated influenza vaccine. Each CDR3 is given with its conserved first and last residue. D genes are given only for firm matches. Clone sizes are given selectively: once, few, many, or a class where the clone is expanded.

TRBJ2-1,many,13,TRBV7-3,.,CASAASAYNEQFF,TGTGCCAGCGCGGCTAGCGCCTACAATGAGCAGTTCTTC
TRBJ1-4,many,16,TRBV7-2,.,CASSPRGRTTNEKLFF,TGTGCCAGCAGCCCCCGGGGACGGACAACTAATGAAAAACTGTTTTTT
TRBJ2-7,few,13,TRBV7-2,TRBD2,CASSLESGGEQYF,TGTGCCAGCAGCTTAGAGTCGGGGGGCGAGCAGTACTTC
TRBJ2-2,.,17,TRBV30,.,CAWSPRVGTVGAGELFF,TGTGCCTGGAGTCCTAGGGTTGGTACGGTTGGGGCCGGGGAGCTGTTTTTT
TRBJ2-3,.,13,TRBV20-1,TRBD1,CSVPGGRKDTQYF,TGCAGTGTCCCAGGGGGCAGGAAAGATACGCAGTATTTT
TRBJ1-5,few,12,TRBV20-1,TRBD1,CSATQGNQPQHF,TGCAGTGCTACACAGGGGAATCAGCCCCAGCATTTT
TRBJ2-7,.,12,TRBV10-1,.,CASPGGSYEQYF,TGCGCCAGCCCGGGCGGTTCCTACGAGCAGTACTTC
TRBJ2-1,.,14,TRBV5-6,.,CASGPGLANNEQFF,TGTGCCAGCGGCCCGGGGCTAGCTAACAATGAGCAGTTCTTC
TRBJ2-7,many,14,TRBV11-2,.,CASSAALIPYEQYF,TGTGCCAGCAGCGCAGCTTTGATACCCTACGAGCAGTACTTC
TRBJ2-5,many,13,TRBV5-1,.,CASSLTFQETQYF,TGCGCCAGCAGCTTGACTTTTCAAGAGACCCAGTACTTC
TRBJ2-1,few,15,TRBV4-3,.,CASSQGVGRGSEQFF,TGCGCCAGCAGCCAAGGAGTTGGCCGGGGGAGTGAGCAGTTCTTC
TRBJ2-1,few,13,TRBV10-2,.,CASSEWGGNEQFF,TGCGCCAGCAGTGAGTGGGGAGGCAATGAGCAGTTCTTC
TRBJ2-7,many,12,TRBV3-1,.,CASSLGGAEQYF,TGTGCCAGCAGTCTTGGGGGAGCCGAGCAGTACTTC
TRBJ2-3,many,14,TRBV24-1,.,CATSDLTTTDTQYF,TGTGCCACCAGTGATTTGACCACTACAGATACGCAGTATTTT
TRBJ2-3,many,15,TRBV7-8,.,CASSLLRETTDTQYF,TGTGCCAGCAGCTTGCTACGGGAGACCACAGATACGCAGTATTTT
TRBJ2-4,many,17,TRBV28,.,CASTTGAGWGDKNIQYF,TGTGCCAGCACCACCGGGGCTGGGTGGGGGGACAAAAACATTCAGTACTTC
TRBJ2-7,few,15,TRBV14,TRBD2,CASSQGTGGSYEQYF,TGTGCCAGCAGCCAAGGGACGGGAGGGTCCTACGAGCAGTACTTC
TRBJ1-2,few,15,TRBV5-1,TRBD1,CASSLQTTGSSGYTF,TGCGCCAGCAGCTTACAGACGACAGGGTCTAGTGGCTACACCTTC
TRBJ2-7,many,15,TRBV4-3,TRBD1,CASSQERTGLIEQYF,TGCGCCAGCAGCCAAGAGCGGACAGGATTAATCGAGCAGTACTTC
TRBJ1-5,few,21,TRBV28,TRBD1,CASSSLDVFPPGQKWSQPQHF,TGTGCCAGCAGTTCTCTTGACGTTTTCCCCCCGGGACAGAAGTGGAGTCAGCCCCAGCATTTT
TRBJ1-1,.,11,TRBV25-1,TRBD1,CASSSGGRAFF,TGTGCCAGCAGTTCAGGGGGCAGGGCTTTCTTT
TRBJ2-2,.,17,TRBV7-9,TRBD2,CASRSVFSGGPTGELFF,TGTGCCAGCAGATCCGTATTCAGCGGGGGGCCGACCGGGGAGCTGTTTTTT
TRBJ2-7,few,14,TRBV3-1,.,CASNTAAQGSEQYF,TGTGCCAGCAACACGGCTGCACAGGGAAGCGAGCAGTACTTC
TRBJ1-2,.,14,TRBV5-1,.,CASSLGMGNYGYTF,TGCGCCAGCAGCTTGGGCATGGGGAACTATGGCTACACCTTC
TRBJ1-6,.,16,TRBV7-2,.,CASSLAGTGFNSPLHF,TGTGCCAGCAGCTTAGCGGGGACCGGATTCAATTCACCCCTCCACTTT
TRBJ2-7,many,14,TRBV7-2,.,CASSLTPLTYEQYF,TGTGCCAGCAGCTTAACCCCATTAACCTACGAGCAGTACTTC
TRBJ2-1,.,16,TRBV5-4,TRBD2,CASSGSGTSGYNEQFF,TGTGCCAGCAGCGGCTCGGGGACTAGCGGTTACAATGAGCAGTTCTTC
TRBJ2-3,.,15,TRBV5-1,.,CASSLDGQSGDTQYF,TGCGCCAGCAGCTTGGATGGCCAGAGCGGCGATACGCAGTATTTT
TRBJ2-7,.,13,TRBV18,.,CASSPQATYEQYF,TGTGCCAGCTCACCGCAGGCCACCTACGAGCAGTACTTC
TRBJ1-1,few,15,TRBV28,.,CASRETGRTLGGAFF,TGTGCCAGCAGGGAGACGGGGCGAACCCTCGGGGGAGCTTTCTTT
TRBJ2-5,.,15,TRBV6-1,TRBD1,CASSRRTGRVETQYF,TGTGCCAGCAGTCGCCGGACAGGGCGGGTAGAGACCCAGTACTTC
TRBJ1-3,many,13,TRBV7-9,.,CASSFDLGNTIYF,TGTGCCAGCAGCTTTGACCTCGGAAACACCATATATTTT
TRBJ2-3,.,16,TRBV5-6,.,CASSSRRRWVADTQYF,TGTGCCAGCAGCTCTAGACGTAGGTGGGTCGCAGATACGCAGTATTTT
TRBJ2-2,few,14,TRBV6-5,.,CASSYSFLTGELFF,TGTGCCAGCAGTTACTCGTTTTTGACCGGGGAGCTGTTTTTT
TRBJ2-1,many,15,TRBV24-1,.,CATSDKSGWGGEQFF,TGTGCCACCAGTGACAAGAGCGGGTGGGGTGGTGAGCAGTTCTTC
TRBJ2-2,many,14,TRBV5-4,.,CASSATGVGGELFF,TGTGCCAGCAGCGCCACTGGCGTAGGCGGGGAGCTGTTTTTT
TRBJ2-7,.,13,TRBV11-2,.,CASSLEGASEQYF,TGTGCCAGCAGCTTAGAGGGGGCGTCAGAGCAGTACTTC
TRBJ1-5,many,12,TRBV12-3/TRBV12-4,.,CASSLWGQPQHF,TGTGCCAGCAGTTTGTGGGGTCAGCCCCAGCATTTT
TRBJ2-7,many,15,TRBV12-3/TRBV12-4,.,CASSLRVGMGYEQYF,TGTGCCAGCAGTTTACGGGTCGGGATGGGCTACGAGCAGTACTTC
TRBJ2-7,.,17,TRBV12-3/TRBV12-4,TRBD2,CASSFGRLRAGGYEQYF,TGTGCCAGCAGTTTCGGTCGACTAAGGGCGGGAGGGTACGAGCAGTACTTC
TRBJ2-2,few,13,TRBV3-1,.,CASSHLNLGELFF,TGTGCCAGCAGCCACCTTAACCTCGGGGAGCTGTTTTTT
TRBJ2-3,few,16,TRBV7-8,TRBD1,CASSQQGQGYTDTQYF,TGTGCCAGCAGCCAACAGGGACAGGGGTACACAGATACGCAGTATTTT
TRBJ2-2,few,14,TRBV6-1,.,CASSGAGNTGELFF,TGTGCCAGTTCCGGGGCAGGAAACACCGGGGAGCTGTTTTTT
TRBJ2-2,few,16,TRBV4-3,.,CASSQELGGTTGELFF,TGCGCCAGCAGCCAAGAACTCGGGGGCACCACCGGGGAGCTGTTTTTT
TRBJ1-4,.,14,TRBV5-6,.,CASSFGTVNEKLFF,TGTGCCAGCAGCTTCGGGACGGTGAATGAAAAACTGTTTTTT
TRBJ2-7,few,13,TRBV28,.,CASGSGATYEQYF,TGTGCCAGCGGAAGCGGAGCAACTTACGAGCAGTACTTC
TRBJ1-2,.,11,TRBV20-1,TRBD1,CTPWDSYGYTF,TGCACCCCCTGGGACAGCTATGGCTACACCTTC
TRBJ2-5,.,15,TRBV12-3/TRBV12-4,.,CASSRTGTPQETQYF,TGTGCCAGCAGCCGTACCGGGACCCCCCAAGAGACCCAGTACTTC
TRBJ2-7,.,16,TRBV3-1,.,CASSQVGTPGSYEQYF,TGTGCCAGCAGCCAAGTTGGGACCCCCGGGTCCTACGAGCAGTACTTC
TRBJ1-2,many,14,TRBV27,TRBD1,CASAPGQSRYGYTF,TGTGCCAGCGCCCCGGGACAGAGCCGCTATGGCTACACCTTC
TRBJ2-1,few,16,TRBV2,TRBD1,CARGLGQLFSYNEQFF,TGTGCCAGGGGGCTGGGACAGTTATTTTCCTACAATGAGCAGTTCTTC
TRBJ2-7,medium-sized,14,TRBV6-5,.,CASTYHRDSYEQYF,TGTGCCAGCACCTACCATCGGGACTCCTACGAGCAGTACTTC
TRBJ2-5,.,13,TRBV30,.,CAWSRGTWETQYF,TGTGCCTGGAGTCGGGGTACTTGGGAGACCCAGTACTTC
TRBJ1-5,many,14,TRBV12-3/TRBV12-4,.,CASSSSESNQPQHF,TGTGCCAGCAGTTCCAGTGAGAGCAATCAGCCCCAGCATTTT
TRBJ2-1,few,14,TRBV7-8,.,CASSPISYSNEQFF,TGTGCCAGCAGCCCGATTTCGTATTCCAATGAGCAGTTCTTC
TRBJ2-6,few,13,TRBV10-3,.,CAISERGANVLTF,TGTGCCATCAGTGAGCGGGGGGCCAACGTCCTGACTTTC
TRBJ1-1,.,16,TRBV7-2,.,CASSQRQVGDGTEAFF,TGTGCCAGCAGCCAGAGACAGGTGGGGGATGGGACTGAAGCTTTCTTT
TRBJ1-2,many,13,TRBV25-1,.,CASSATGWDGYTF,TGTGCCAGCAGTGCTACAGGGTGGGATGGCTACACCTTC
TRBJ2-1,.,15,TRBV12-3/TRBV12-4,TRBD1,CASSLGRGHNNEQFF,TGTGCCAGCAGTTTAGGCAGGGGGCATAACAATGAGCAGTTCTTC
TRBJ2-1,many,16,TRBV7-9,TRBD2,CASSLWTSALGDEQFF,TGTGCCAGCAGCTTATGGACTAGCGCTCTTGGGGATGAGCAGTTCTTC